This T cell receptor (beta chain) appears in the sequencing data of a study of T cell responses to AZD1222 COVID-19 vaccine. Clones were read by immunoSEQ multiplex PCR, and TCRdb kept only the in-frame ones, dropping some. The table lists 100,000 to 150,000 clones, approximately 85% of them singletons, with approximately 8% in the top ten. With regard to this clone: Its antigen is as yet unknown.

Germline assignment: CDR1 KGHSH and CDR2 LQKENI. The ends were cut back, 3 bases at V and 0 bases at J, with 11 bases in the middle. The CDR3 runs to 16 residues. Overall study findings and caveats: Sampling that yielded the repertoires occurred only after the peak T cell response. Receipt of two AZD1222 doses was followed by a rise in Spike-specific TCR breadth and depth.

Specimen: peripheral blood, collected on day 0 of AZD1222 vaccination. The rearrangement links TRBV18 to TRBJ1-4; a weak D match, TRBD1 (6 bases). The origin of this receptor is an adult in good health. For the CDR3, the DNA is TGTGCCAGCTCACCTCTGTCAGGGGCAACTAATGAAAAACTGTTTTTT. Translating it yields CASSPLSGATNEKLFF.